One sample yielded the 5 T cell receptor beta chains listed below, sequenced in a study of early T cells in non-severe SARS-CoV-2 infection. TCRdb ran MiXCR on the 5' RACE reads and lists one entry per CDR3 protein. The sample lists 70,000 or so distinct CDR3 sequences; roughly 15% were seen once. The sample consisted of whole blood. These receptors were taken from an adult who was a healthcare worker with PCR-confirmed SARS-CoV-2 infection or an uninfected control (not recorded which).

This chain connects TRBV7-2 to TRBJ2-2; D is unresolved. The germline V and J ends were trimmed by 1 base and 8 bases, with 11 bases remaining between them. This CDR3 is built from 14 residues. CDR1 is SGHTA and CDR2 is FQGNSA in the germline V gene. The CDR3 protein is CASSLVRSSGELFF. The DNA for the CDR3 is TGTGCCAGCAGCTTAGTGCGGAGTTCGGGGGAGCTGTTTTTT.

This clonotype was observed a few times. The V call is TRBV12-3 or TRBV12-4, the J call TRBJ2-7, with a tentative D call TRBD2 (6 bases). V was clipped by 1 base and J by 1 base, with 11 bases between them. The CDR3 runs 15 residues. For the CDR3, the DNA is TGTGCCAGCAGTTTAGGGGGGGTAAGGTCCTACGAGCAGTACTTC. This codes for CASSLGGVRSYEQYF.

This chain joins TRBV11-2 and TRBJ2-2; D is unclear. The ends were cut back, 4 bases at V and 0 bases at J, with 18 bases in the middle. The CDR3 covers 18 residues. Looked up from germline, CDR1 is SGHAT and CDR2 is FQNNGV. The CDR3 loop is CASSSIPFVETNTGELFF. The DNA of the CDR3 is TGTGCCAGCAGCTCCATTCCATTCGTAGAGACGAACACCGGGGAGCTGTTTTTT.

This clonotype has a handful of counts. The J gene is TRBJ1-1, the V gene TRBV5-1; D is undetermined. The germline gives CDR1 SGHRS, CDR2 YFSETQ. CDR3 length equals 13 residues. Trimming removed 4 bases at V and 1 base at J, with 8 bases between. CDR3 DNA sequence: TGCGCCAGCAGCGATGGGTCGAACACTGAAGCTTTCTTT. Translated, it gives CASSDGSNTEAFF.

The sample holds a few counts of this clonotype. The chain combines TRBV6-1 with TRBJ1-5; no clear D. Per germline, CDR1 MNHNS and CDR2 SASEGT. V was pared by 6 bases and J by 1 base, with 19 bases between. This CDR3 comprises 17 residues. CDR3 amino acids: CASRPLPHISSNQPQHF. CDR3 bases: TGTGCCAGCAGGCCCTTACCTCATATCAGCAGCAATCAGCCCCAGCATTTT.